Presented here are 8 T cell receptor beta chains from one specimen sequenced in a study of cytomegalovirus exposure and HLA in healthy donors. The PCR was carried out with 60 Vbeta primers and 13 Jbeta primers. The method was immunoSEQ multiplex PCR; TCRdb's version includes in-frame clones alone and lacks a portion of them. Here the sample spans 100,000 or so clones, over 60% being singletons. Sequencing was done on a sample of PBMCs. The receptors come from a man aged 40-50 years in good health and CMV-seropositive.

The chain couples TRBV7-3 to TRBJ1-1; weak D call: TRBD1 (5 bases). The CDR3 runs to 14 residues. Germline V gene lookup returns CDR1 SGHTA and CDR2 FQGTGA. The ends were cut back, 4 bases at V and 1 base at J, with 10 bases in the middle. For the CDR3, the DNA is TGTGCCAGCAGCTCCGGGCAGGGGAACACTGAAGCTTTCTTT. Encoded protein: CASSSGQGNTEAFF.

A word on this clone: Germline is not matched at one junction end, which may reflect a read error. The chain employs TRBV6-5 and TRBJ2-7, with 9 nucleotides matching TRBD2. Germline assignment: CDR1 MNHEY and CDR2 SVGAGI. There are 15 residues in the CDR3. CDR3 bases: TGTGCCAGCAGTTACTCCGGGACTAGCCCAAGGGAGCAGCACTTC. Its translation: CASSYSGTSPREQHF.

The CDR3 here is CASSYTGLAGGPRTDTQYF. DNA for the CDR3: TGTGCCAGCAGCTATACTGGACTAGCGGGAGGGCCCCGCACAGATACGCAGTATTTT. The rearrangement links TRBV7-2 to TRBJ2-3, with 15 bases identical to TRBD2. From germline, CDR1 is SGHTA and CDR2 FQGNSA. Unmatched junction bases numbered 9, after V lost 4 bases and J lost 1 base. The CDR3 runs to 19 residues.

The chain joins TRBV28 to TRBJ2-1; D might be TRBD1 (6 bases). Trimming took off 3 bases at V and 8 bases at J, with 11 bases between the two ends. Germline loops: CDR1 MDHEN, CDR2 SYDVKM. The CDR3 is 13 residues long. This CDR3 is CASSFNREHEQFF. DNA of the CDR3: TGTGCCAGCAGTTTTAACAGGGAGCATGAGCAGTTCTTC.

Regarding this clone: One end of the junction is discordant with germline, which a read error may explain. CDR3 residues: CSVERDSFTGANGLTF. As DNA, the CDR3 is TGCAGCGTTGAAAGGGACAGTTTTACTGGGGCCAACGGCCTGACTTTC. This chain joins TRBV29-1 and TRBJ2-6, with 7 bases lining up with TRBD1. Germline V gene sequence: CDR1 SQVTM, CDR2 ANQGSEA. This CDR3 spans 16 amino acids.

Regarding this clone: The junction shows a germline mismatch at one end, possibly a read error. The CDR3 is CASSLVASGANGLTF. The CDR3 coding sequence is TGTGCCAGCAGCTTAGTGGCCTCTGGGGCCAACGGCCTGACTTTC. The chain has TRBV7-9 and TRBJ2-6; TRBD1 is a possible D gene (5 bases). This CDR3 contains 15 residues. Germline V gene data show CDR1 as SEHNR and CDR2 as FQNEAQ (reference sequence). Using reference TRBV7-9 and TRBJ2-6 for the parts outside the CDR3, the full variable domain is DTGVSQNPRHKITKRGQNVTFRCDPISEHNRLYWYRQTLGQGPEFLTYFQNEAQLEKSRLLSDRFSAERPKGSFSTLEIQRTEQGDSAMYLCASSLVASGANGLTFGAGSRLTVL.

The chain uses TRBV13 and TRBJ1-1; D not certain. The CDR3 runs to 15 residues. Germline V lookup: CDR1 PRHDT, CDR2 FYEKMQ (reference sequence). Trimming cost V 3 bases and J 0 bases, with 11 bases left between them. CDR3 in amino acids: CASSLPGRVNTEAFF. The DNA for the CDR3 is TGTGCCAGCAGCTTGCCGGGGAGGGTGAACACTGAAGCTTTCTTT.

The rearrangement joins TRBV5-4 to TRBJ2-4, with 8 bases lining up with TRBD2. The CDR3 is 14 residues long. Germline V gene sequence: CDR1 SGHNT, CDR2 YYREEE (reference sequence). Unmatched junction bases numbered 5, after V lost 7 bases and J lost 2 bases. CDR3 protein: CASSGGPSKNIQYF. In DNA, the CDR3 is TGTGCCAGCTCGGGAGGGCCATCCAAAAACATTCAGTACTTC.